These 17 T cell receptor beta chains share one sample of origin, sequenced in a study of blood T cell repertoires in COVID-19. Clones were sequenced by immunoSEQ multiplex PCR, and TCRdb holds only the in-frame ones, with some missing. Of tens of thousands of clones in the sample, 85% to 95% were seen once. Sequencing was done on a sample of peripheral blood. The receptors were sampled from a human donor with active COVID-19. The donor label of this sample is uncertain.

Comments on this clone: Other DNA sequences in the same sample also yield this CDR3. The chain couples TRBV3-1 (or the pseudogene TRBV3-2) to TRBJ1-4; tentative D call: TRBD1 (6 bases). The V gene lost 1 base and the J gene lost 8 bases, with 14 bases spanning the gap. From germline, CDR1 is LGHDT and CDR2 YNNKEL (reference sequence). The CDR3 has 15 residues. The CDR3 region is CASSQVSGASEKLFF. The CDR3 DNA sequence: TGTGCCAGCAGCCAAGTTTCAGGGGCATCCGAAAAACTGTTTTTT.

Comments on this clone: Distinct nucleotide sequences in the sample also encode this CDR3. The gene calls are TRBV5-1 and TRBJ2-7, with a tentative D call TRBD2 (6 bases). There are 14 residues in the CDR3. Trimming removed 6 bases at V and 1 base at J, with 14 bases between. CDR1 and CDR2 (germline): SGHRS, YFSETQ. This CDR3 reads CASTPSGSSYEQYF. The CDR3 DNA follows: TGCGCCAGCACTCCGAGCGGGTCGTCCTACGAGCAGTACTTC.

V and J are TRBV7-2 and TRBJ2-5, with 7 positions matching TRBD1. The CDR3 spans 13 residues. Germline V gene lookup returns CDR1 SGHTA and CDR2 FQGNSA. With V trimmed by 5 bases and J by 4 bases, 4 bases remained unmatched. The DNA of the CDR3 is TGTGCCAGCAGCCAGGGACAGCGAGAGACCCAGTACTTC. It encodes CASSQGQRETQYF.

This clone was detected once. The chain couples TRBV19 to TRBJ1-2; tentative D call: TRBD1 (5 bases). Germline values: CDR1 LNHDA, CDR2 SQIVND (reference sequence). The CDR3 is made up of 16 amino acids. Trimming stripped 3 bases from V and 0 bases from J, with 14 bases between. CDR3 sequence reads: CASSMRKGPANYGYTF. The CDR3 nucleotides read TGTGCCAGTAGTATGAGAAAGGGGCCCGCTAACTATGGCTACACCTTC.

The chain employs TRBV5-1 and TRBJ2-1; no reliable D call. Trimming stripped 6 bases from V and 0 bases from J, with 10 bases between. This CDR3 contains 14 residues. Germline CDR1 reads SGHRS; CDR2 reads YFSETQ. This CDR3 is CASKTEFSYNEQFF. CDR3 in DNA: TGCGCCAGCAAGACGGAGTTCTCCTACAATGAGCAGTTCTTC.

The V gene is TRBV4-1, the J gene TRBJ2-1; 10 bases line up with TRBD2. Unmatched junction bases numbered 7, after V lost 1 base and J lost 4 bases. The germline CDR1 and CDR2 sequences are MGHRA and YSYEKL. The CDR3 runs to 17 residues. CDR3 loop: CASSQGASGGLYNEQFF. The DNA of the CDR3 is TGCGCCAGCAGCCAAGGGGCTAGCGGGGGCCTTTACAATGAGCAGTTCTTC.

This clone has just one count. The rearrangement uses TRBV27 and TRBJ1-4, with TRBD1 as a possible D gene (5 bases). This CDR3 is built from 15 residues. Per the germline V gene, CDR1 is MNHEY and CDR2 is SMNVEV (reference sequence). V was trimmed by 3 bases and J by 5 bases, leaving 13 bases between them. Written as DNA, the CDR3 is TGTGCCAGCAGTTTGGGGCAGGCCCGGAATGAAAAACTGTTTTTT. Its protein product is CASSLGQARNEKLFF.

CDR3: CASSQAVGRIHRTENTIYF. CDR3 coding DNA: TGTGCCAGCAGCCAAGCTGTGGGACGGATACACCGGACAGAAAACACCATATATTTT. V gene TRBV14 combines with J gene TRBJ1-3; weak D call: TRBD1 (6 bases). The CDR3 contains 19 residues. CDR1 is SGHDN and CDR2 is FVKESK in the germline V gene. The V end was cut by 1 base, the J end by 6 bases, with 25 bases between.

The genes are TRBV19 and TRBJ1-2; perhaps TRBD1 as D (6 bases). The germline gives CDR1 LNHDA, CDR2 SQIVND (reference sequence). This CDR3 contains 13 residues. Trimming pared 4 bases from V and 2 bases from J, leaving 8 bases between. The CDR3 sequence: CASSKGQNYGYTF. The CDR3, as DNA: TGTGCCAGTAGTAAAGGACAGAACTATGGCTACACCTTC.

This clone was observed a single time. The chain recombines TRBV4-3 with TRBJ1-4; 8 bases map to TRBD1. Germline trimming cut 0 bases from V and 8 bases from J; bases unmatched to any gene: 17. The CDR3 contains 19 residues. Germline values: CDR1 LGHNA, CDR2 YSLEER. The CDR3 sequence: CASSQDRRQGANPGEKLFF. For the CDR3, the DNA is TGCGCCAGCAGCCAAGATCGCCGTCAGGGGGCGAACCCTGGGGAAAAACTGTTTTTT.

This chain links TRBV5-1 with TRBJ2-7, with 7 bases matching TRBD2. Germline V gene lookup returns CDR1 SGHRS and CDR2 YFSETQ. V was pared by 4 bases and J by 4 bases, with 5 bases of the junction left unmatched. This CDR3 is built from 13 residues. CDR3 DNA sequence: TGCGCCAGCAGCCTGGGAGGGAATTACGAGCAGTACTTC. Translating gives CASSLGGNYEQYF. The full variable domain, in which reference TRBV5-1 and TRBJ2-7 provide the parts outside the CDR3, is KAGVTQTPRYLIKTRGQQVTLSCSPISGHRSVSWYQQTPGQGLQFLFEYFSETQRNKGNFPGRFSGRQFSNSRSEMNVSTLELGDSALYLCASSLGGNYEQYFGPGTRLTVT.

To note about this clone: This same CDR3 is encoded by further DNA sequences in the sample. This chain connects TRBV5-8 to TRBJ2-7, with D maybe TRBD2 (5 bases). The V gene's germline CDR1 is SGHTS and CDR2 YDEGEE. This CDR3 has 15 residues. The V end was cut by 4 bases, the J end by 2 bases, with 16 bases between. DNA for the CDR3: TGTGCCAGCAGCCTGGACTTCGCGCAAACCTACGAGCAGTACTTC. Its translation is CASSLDFAQTYEQYF.

The V and J genes are TRBV28 and TRBJ2-7, with 12 bases that match TRBD2. This CDR3 has 16 residues. CDR1 and CDR2 (germline): MDHEN, SYDVKM. Unmatched junction bases numbered 14, after V lost 10 bases and J lost 4 bases. The CDR3 here is CATREATSGRFYEQYF. As DNA, the CDR3 is TGTGCCACCCGCGAGGCAACTAGCGGGAGGTTTTACGAGCAGTACTTC.

The chain combines TRBV11-2 with TRBJ2-1; D perhaps matches TRBD2 (5 bases). This CDR3 is 17 amino acids long. CDR1 is SGHAT and CDR2 is FQNNGV in the germline V gene. Trimming stripped 2 bases from V and 2 bases from J, with 16 bases between. CDR3 in DNA: TGTGCCAGCAGCTTACGGCCTTCCAGCGGTGCCTACAATGAGCAGTTCTTC. Encoded protein: CASSLRPSSGAYNEQFF.

The rearrangement links TRBV19 to TRBJ1-4; D might be TRBD1 (5 bases). The CDR3 is made up of 14 amino acids. The V gene lost 5 bases and the J gene lost 7 bases, with 14 bases spanning the gap. Looked up from germline, CDR1 is LNHDA and CDR2 is SQIVND (reference sequence). CDR3: CASSARAPGEKLFF. CDR3 nucleotides: TGTGCCAGTAGTGCCAGGGCGCCGGGTGAAAAACTGTTTTTT.

The chain combines TRBV6-1 with TRBJ2-1; possibly TRBD1 for D (6 bases). There are 17 residues in the CDR3. Germline V gene data show CDR1 as MNHNS and CDR2 as SASEGT. Trimming shortened V by 3 bases and J by 4 bases, and 19 bases separated the two germline ends. The CDR3 DNA follows: TGTGCCAGCAGTGACCCACAGGGTTCAGGGATGTACAATGAGCAGTTCTTC. Translated, it gives CASSDPQGSGMYNEQFF.

The chain uses TRBV7-2 and TRBJ2-2; tentatively, D is TRBD1 (5 bases). The CDR3 extends over 16 amino acids. Germline CDR1 is SGHTA and CDR2 is FQGNSA. V dropped 1 base and J dropped 5 bases, with 14 bases sitting between them. The CDR3 loop reads CASSLEGIGVTGELFF. The CDR3 coding sequence is TGTGCCAGCAGCTTAGAGGGGATAGGAGTAACCGGGGAGCTGTTTTTT.